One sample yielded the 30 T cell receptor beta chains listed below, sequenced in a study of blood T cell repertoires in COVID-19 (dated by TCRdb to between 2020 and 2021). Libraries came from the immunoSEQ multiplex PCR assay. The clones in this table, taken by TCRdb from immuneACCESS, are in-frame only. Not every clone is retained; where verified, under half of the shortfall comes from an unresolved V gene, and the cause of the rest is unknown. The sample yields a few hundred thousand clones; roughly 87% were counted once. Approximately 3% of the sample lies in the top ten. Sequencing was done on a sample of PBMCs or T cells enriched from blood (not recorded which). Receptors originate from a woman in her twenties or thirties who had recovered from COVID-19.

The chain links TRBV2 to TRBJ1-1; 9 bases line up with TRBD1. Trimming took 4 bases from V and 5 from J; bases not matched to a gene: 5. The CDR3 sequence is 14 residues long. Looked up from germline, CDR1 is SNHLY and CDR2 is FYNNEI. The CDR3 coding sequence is TGTGCCAGCAGTGGACAGGGGGTAGGGACTGAAGCTTTCTTT. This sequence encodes CASSGQGVGTEAFF.

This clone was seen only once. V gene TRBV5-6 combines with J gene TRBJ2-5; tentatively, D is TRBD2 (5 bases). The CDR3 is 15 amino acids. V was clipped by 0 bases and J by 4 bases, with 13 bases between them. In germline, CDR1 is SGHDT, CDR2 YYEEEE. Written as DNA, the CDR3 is TGTGCCAGCAGCTTGGTGAAGTCCCGGGGAGAGACCCAGTACTTC. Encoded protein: CASSLVKSRGETQYF.

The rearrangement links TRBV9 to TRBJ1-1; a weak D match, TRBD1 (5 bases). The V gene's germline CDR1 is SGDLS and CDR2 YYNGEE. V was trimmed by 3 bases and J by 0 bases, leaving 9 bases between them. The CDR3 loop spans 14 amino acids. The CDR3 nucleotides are TGTGCCAGCAGCGGCGGGGCGGTGAACACTGAAGCTTTCTTT. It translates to CASSGGAVNTEAFF. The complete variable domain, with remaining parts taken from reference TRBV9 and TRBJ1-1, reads DSGVTQTPKHLITATGQRVTLRCSPRSGDLSVYWYQQSLDQGLQFLIQYYNGEERAKGNILERFSAQQFPDLHSELNLSSLELGDSALYFCASSGGAVNTEAFFGQGTRLTVV.

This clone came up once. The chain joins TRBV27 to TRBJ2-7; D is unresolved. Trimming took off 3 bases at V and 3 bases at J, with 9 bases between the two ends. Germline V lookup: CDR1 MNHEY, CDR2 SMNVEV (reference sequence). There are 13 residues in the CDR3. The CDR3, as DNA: TGTGCCAGCAGTTTTAATCCGGTCTACGAGCAGTACTTC. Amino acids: CASSFNPVYEQYF.

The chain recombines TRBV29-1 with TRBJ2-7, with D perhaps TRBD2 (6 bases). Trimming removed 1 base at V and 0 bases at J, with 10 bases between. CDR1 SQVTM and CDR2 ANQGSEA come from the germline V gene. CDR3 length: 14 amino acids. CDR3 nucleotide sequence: TGCAGCGTTGAAGGGGACGGGAGCTCCTACGAGCAGTACTTC. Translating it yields CSVEGDGSSYEQYF.

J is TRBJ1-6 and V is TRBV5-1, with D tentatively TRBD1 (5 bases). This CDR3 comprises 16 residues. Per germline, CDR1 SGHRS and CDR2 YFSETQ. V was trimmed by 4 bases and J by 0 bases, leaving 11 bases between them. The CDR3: CASSPGDSSYNSPLHF. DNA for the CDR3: TGCGCCAGCAGCCCGGGGGATAGCTCCTATAATTCACCCCTCCACTTT. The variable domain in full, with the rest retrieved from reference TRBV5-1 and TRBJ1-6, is KAGVTQTPRYLIKTRGQQVTLSCSPISGHRSVSWYQQTPGQGLQFLFEYFSETQRNKGNFPGRFSGRQFSNSRSEMNVSTLELGDSALYLCASSPGDSSYNSPLHFGNGTRLTVT.

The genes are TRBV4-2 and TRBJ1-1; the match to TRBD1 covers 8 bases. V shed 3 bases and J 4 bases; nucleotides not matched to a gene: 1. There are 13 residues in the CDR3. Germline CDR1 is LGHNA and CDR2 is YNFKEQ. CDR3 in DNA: TGTGCCAGCAGCCACACAGGGGGCACTGAAGCTTTCTTT. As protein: CASSHTGGTEAFF.

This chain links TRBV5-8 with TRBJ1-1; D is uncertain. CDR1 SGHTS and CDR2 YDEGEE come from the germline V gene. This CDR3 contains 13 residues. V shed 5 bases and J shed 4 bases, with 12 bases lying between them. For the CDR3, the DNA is TGTGCCAGCAGGTTTGAACCGGGCACTGAAGCTTTCTTT. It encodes CASRFEPGTEAFF.

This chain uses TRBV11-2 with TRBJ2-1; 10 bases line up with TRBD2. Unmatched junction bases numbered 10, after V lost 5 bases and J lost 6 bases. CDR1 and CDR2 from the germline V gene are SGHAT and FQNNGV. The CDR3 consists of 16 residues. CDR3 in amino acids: CASSRLAGGLANEQFF. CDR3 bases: TGTGCCAGCAGCCGCTTAGCGGGAGGATTAGCCAATGAGCAGTTCTTC.

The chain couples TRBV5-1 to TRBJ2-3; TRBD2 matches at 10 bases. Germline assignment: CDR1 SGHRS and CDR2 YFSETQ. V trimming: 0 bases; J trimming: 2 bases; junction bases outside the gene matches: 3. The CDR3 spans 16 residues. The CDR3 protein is CASSLGTSGYTDTQYF. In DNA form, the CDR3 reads TGCGCCAGCAGCTTGGGGACTAGCGGATACACAGATACGCAGTATTTT. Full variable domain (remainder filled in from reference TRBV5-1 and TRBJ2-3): KAGVTQTPRYLIKTRGQQVTLSCSPISGHRSVSWYQQTPGQGLQFLFEYFSETQRNKGNFPGRFSGRQFSNSRSEMNVSTLELGDSALYLCASSLGTSGYTDTQYFGPGTRLTVL.

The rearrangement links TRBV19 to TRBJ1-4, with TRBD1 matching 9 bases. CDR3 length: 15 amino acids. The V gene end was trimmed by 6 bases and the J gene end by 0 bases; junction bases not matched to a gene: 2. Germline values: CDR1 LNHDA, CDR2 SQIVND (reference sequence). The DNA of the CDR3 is TGTGCCAGTAGCGACAGGGGGGCAACTAATGAAAAACTGTTTTTT. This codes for CASSDRGATNEKLFF. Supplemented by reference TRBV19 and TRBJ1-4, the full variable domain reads DGGITQSPKYLFRKEGQNVTLSCEQNLNHDAMYWYRQDPGQGLRLIYYSQIVNDFQKGDIAEGYSVSREKKESFPLTVTSAQKNPTAFYLCASSDRGATNEKLFFGSGTQLSVL.

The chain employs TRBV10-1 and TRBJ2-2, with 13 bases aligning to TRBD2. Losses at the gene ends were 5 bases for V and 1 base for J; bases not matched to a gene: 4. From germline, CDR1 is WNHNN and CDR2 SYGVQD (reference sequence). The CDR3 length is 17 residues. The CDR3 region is CASSRTSGGLNTGELFF. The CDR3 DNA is TGCGCCAGCAGTCGGACTAGCGGGGGCCTGAACACCGGGGAGCTGTTTTTT.

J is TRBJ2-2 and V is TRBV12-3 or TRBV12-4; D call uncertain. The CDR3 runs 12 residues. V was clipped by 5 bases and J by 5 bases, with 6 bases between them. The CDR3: CASSILTGELFF. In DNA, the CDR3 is TGTGCCAGCAGTATCTTAACCGGGGAGCTGTTTTTT.

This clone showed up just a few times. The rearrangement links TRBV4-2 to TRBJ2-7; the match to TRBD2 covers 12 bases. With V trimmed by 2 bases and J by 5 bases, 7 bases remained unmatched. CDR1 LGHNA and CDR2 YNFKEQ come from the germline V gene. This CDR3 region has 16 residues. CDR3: CASSQLAGGRPNEQYF. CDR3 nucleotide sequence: TGTGCCAGCAGCCAACTAGCGGGAGGGAGGCCCAACGAGCAGTACTTC.

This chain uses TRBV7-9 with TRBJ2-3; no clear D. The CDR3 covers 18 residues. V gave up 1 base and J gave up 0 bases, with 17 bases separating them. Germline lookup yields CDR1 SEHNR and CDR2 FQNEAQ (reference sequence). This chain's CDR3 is CASSLDAHSISSTDTQYF. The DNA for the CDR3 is TGTGCCAGCAGCTTAGATGCTCACAGCATATCTAGCACAGATACGCAGTATTTT.

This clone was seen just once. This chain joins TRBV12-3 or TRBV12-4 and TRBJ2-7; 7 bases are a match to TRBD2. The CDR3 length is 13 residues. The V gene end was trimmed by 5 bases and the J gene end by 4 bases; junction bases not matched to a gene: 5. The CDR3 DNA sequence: TGTGCCAGCAGTGGACTAGTTGGTTACGAGCAGTACTTC. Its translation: CASSGLVGYEQYF.

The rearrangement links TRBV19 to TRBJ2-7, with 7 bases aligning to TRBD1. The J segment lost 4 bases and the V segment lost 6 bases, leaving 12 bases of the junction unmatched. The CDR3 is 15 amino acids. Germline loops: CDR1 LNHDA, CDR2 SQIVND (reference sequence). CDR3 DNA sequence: TGTGCCAGTAGGTTCGCCGCCGGGACAGCTTACGAGCAGTACTTC. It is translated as CASRFAAGTAYEQYF.

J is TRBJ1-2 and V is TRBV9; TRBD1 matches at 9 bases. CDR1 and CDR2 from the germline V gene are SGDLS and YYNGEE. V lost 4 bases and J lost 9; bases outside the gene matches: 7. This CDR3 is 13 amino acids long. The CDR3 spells CASSPTGQGSYTF. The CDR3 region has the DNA TGTGCCAGCAGCCCAACGGGACAGGGAAGCTACACCTTC.

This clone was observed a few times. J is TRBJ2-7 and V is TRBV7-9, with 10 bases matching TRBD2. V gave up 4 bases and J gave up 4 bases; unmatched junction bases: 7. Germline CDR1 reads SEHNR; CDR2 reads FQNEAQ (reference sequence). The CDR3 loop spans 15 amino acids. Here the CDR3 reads CASSSLPSGSYEQYF. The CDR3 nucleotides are TGTGCCAGCAGCTCCCTACCTAGCGGGAGTTACGAGCAGTACTTC.

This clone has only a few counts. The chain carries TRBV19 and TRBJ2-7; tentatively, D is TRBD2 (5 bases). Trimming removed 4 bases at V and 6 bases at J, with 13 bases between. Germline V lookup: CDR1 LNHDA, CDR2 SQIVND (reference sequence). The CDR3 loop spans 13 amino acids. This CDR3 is CASSSAPRGEQYF. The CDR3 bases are TGTGCCAGTAGTAGCGCTCCCCGGGGCGAGCAGTACTTC.

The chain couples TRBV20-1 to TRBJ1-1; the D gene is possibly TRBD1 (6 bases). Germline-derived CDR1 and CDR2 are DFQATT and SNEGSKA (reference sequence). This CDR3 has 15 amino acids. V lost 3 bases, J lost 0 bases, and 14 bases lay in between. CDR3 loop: CSASSGAGMNTEAFF. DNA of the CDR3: TGCAGTGCTAGTTCAGGGGCTGGTATGAACACTGAAGCTTTCTTT.

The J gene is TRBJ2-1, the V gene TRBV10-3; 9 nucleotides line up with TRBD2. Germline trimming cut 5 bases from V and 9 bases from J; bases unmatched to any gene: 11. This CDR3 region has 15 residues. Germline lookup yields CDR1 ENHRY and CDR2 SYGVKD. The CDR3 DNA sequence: TGTGCCATCAGTACAGGGACTAGCTGGGGGGGTGAGCAGTTCTTC. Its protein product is CAISTGTSWGGEQFF.

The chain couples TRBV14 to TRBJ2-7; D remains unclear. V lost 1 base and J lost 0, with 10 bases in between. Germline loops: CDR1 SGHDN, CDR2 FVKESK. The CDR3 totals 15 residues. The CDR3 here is CASSQVPRSSYEQYF. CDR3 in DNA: TGTGCCAGCAGCCAAGTACCTAGAAGCTCCTACGAGCAGTACTTC.

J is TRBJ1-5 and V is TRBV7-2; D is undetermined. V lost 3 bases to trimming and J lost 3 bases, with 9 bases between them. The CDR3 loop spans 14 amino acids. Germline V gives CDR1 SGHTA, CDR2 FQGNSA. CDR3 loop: CASSFYQDNQPQHF. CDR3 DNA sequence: TGTGCCAGCAGCTTCTACCAGGACAATCAGCCCCAGCATTTT.

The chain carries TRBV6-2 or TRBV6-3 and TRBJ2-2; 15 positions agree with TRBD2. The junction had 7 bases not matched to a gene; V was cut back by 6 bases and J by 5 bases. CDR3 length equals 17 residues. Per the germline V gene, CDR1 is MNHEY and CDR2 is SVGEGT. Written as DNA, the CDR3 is TGTGCCAGCAGCCGGACTAGCGGGGGGGCTTGGACCGGGGAGCTGTTTTTT. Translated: CASSRTSGGAWTGELFF.

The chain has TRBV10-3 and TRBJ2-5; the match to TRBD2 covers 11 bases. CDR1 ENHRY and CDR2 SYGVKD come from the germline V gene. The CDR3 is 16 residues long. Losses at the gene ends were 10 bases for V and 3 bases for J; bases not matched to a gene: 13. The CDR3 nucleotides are TGTGCCACCTCGTCGGTGACTAGCGGGATCGAAGAGACCCAGTACTTC. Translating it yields CATSSVTSGIEETQYF.

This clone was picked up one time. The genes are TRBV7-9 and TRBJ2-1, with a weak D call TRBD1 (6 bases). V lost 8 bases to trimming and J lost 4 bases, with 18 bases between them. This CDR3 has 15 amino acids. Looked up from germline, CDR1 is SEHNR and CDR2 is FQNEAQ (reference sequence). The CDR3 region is CASGSGTPAYNEQFF. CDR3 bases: TGTGCCAGCGGCTCCGGGACACCGGCATACAATGAGCAGTTCTTC. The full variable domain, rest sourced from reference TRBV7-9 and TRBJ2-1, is DTGVSQNPRHKITKRGQNVTFRCDPISEHNRLYWYRQTLGQGPEFLTYFQNEAQLEKSRLLSDRFSAERPKGSFSTLEIQRTEQGDSAMYLCASGSGTPAYNEQFFGPGTRLTVL.

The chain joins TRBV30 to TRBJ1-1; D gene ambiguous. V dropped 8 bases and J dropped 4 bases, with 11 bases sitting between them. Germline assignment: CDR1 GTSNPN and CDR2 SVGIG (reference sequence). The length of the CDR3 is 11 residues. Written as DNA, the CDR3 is TGTGCCAAAGAGGGAGGCACTGAAGCTTTCTTT. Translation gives CAKEGGTEAFF.

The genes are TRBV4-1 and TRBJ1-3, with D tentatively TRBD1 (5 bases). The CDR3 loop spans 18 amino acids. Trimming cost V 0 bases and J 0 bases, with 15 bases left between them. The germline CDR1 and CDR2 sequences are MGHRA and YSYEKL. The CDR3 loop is CASSQETVGPLSGNTIYF. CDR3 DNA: TGCGCCAGCAGCCAAGAGACAGTCGGCCCTCTCTCTGGAAACACCATATATTTT.

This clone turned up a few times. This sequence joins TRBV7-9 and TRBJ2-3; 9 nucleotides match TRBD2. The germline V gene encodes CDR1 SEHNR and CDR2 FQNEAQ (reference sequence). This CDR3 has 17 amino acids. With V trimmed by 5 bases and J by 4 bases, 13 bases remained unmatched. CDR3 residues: CASSPRGGLVSSDTQYF. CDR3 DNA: TGTGCCAGCAGCCCGCGGGGGGGCCTAGTTAGCTCAGATACGCAGTATTTT.